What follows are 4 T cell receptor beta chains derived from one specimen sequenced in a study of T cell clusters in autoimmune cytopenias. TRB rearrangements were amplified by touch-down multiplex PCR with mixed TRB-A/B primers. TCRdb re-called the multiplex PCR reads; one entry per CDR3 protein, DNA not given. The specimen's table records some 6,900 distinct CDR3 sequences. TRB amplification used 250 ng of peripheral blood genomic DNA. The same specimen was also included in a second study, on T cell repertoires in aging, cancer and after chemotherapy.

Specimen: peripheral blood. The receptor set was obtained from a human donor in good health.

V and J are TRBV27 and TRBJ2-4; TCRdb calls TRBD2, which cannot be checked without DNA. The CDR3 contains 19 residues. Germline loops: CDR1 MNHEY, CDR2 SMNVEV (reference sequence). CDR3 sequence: CASRPLAGSDSGAKNIQYF.

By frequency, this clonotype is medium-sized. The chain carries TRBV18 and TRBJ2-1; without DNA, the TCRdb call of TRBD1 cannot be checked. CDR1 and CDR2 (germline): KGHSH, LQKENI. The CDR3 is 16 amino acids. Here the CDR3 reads CASSPPHRGGRQEQFF.

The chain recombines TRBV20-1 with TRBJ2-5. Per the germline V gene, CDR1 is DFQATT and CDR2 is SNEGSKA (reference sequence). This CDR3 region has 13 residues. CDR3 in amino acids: CSAASAGRETQYF.

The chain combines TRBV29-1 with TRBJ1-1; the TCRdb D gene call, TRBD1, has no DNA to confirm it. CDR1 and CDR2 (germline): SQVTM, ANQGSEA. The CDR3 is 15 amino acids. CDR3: CSVQNRVQTNTEAFF.